This T cell receptor beta chain was recorded in a study of OX40 agonist ivuxolimab in advanced cancers. Trimming shortened V by 6 bases and J by 7 bases, and 22 bases separated the two germline ends. The CDR3 spans 14 residues. Germline CDR1 is SQVTM and CDR2 is ANQGSEA. Only in-frame clones appear in the TCRdb table, and some are missing; sequencing was by immunoSEQ multiplex PCR. This table has tens of thousands of clones, roughly 88% appearing once. The sequence derives from an adult with an advanced solid tumor such as melanoma, head and neck, liver or kidney cancer. The V gene is TRBV29-1, the J gene TRBJ2-7; TRBD1 is a possible D gene (5 bases). The specimen comprised CD4+ or CD8+ T cells sorted from blood, sampled in a trial of the OX40 agonist ivuxolimab. CDR3 sequence: CSVAQGSTYGEQYF. The CDR3 nucleotides are TGCAGCGTAGCCCAGGGCTCAACCTACGGGGAGCAGTACTTC.